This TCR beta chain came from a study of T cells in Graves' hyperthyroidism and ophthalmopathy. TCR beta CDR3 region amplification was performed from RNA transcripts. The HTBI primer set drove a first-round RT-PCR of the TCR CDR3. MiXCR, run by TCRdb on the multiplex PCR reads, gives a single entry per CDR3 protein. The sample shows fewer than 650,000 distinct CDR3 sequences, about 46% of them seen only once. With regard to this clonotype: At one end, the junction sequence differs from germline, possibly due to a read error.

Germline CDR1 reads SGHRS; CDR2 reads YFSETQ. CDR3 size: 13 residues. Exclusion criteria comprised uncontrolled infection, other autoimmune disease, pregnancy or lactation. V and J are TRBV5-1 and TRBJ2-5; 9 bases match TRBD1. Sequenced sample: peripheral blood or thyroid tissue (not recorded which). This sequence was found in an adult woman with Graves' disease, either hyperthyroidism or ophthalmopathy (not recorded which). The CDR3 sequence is CASSPGQGSQQYF. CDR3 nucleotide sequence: TGTGCCAGCAGCCCGGGACAGGGAAGTCAGCAGTACTTC. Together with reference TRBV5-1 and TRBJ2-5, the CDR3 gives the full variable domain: KAGVTQTPRYLIKTRGQQVTLSCSPISGHRSVSWYQQTPGQGLQFLFEYFSETQRNKGNFPGRFSGRQFSNSRSEMNVSTLELGDSALYLCASSPGQGSQQYFGPGTRLLVL.